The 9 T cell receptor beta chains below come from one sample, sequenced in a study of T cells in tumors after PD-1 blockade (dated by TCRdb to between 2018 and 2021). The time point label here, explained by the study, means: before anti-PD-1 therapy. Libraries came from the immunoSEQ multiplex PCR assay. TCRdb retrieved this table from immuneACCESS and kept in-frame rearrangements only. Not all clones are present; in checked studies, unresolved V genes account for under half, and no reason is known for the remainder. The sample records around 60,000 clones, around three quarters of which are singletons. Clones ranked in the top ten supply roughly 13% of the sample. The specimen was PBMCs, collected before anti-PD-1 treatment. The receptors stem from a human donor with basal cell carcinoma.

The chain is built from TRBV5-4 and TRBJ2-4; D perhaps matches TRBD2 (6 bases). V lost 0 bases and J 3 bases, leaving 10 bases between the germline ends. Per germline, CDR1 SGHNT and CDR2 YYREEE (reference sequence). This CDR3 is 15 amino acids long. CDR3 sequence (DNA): TGTGCCAGCAGCTTGGGCGGGGAAATCAAAAACATTCAGTACTTC. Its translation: CASSLGGEIKNIQYF.

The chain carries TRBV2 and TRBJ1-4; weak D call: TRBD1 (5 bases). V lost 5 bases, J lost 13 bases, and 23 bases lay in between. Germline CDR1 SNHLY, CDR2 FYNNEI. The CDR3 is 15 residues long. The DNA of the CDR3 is TGTGCCAGCAGTCCCGGGACGACTGGCCGGAGTGGACTGTTTTTT. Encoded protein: CASSPGTTGRSGLFF.

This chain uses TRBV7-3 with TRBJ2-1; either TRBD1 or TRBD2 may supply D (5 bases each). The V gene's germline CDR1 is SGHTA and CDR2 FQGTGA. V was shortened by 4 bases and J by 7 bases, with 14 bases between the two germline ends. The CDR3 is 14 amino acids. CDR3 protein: CASSWRGDRNEQFF. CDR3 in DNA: TGTGCCAGCAGCTGGAGAGGGGATAGAAATGAGCAGTTCTTC.

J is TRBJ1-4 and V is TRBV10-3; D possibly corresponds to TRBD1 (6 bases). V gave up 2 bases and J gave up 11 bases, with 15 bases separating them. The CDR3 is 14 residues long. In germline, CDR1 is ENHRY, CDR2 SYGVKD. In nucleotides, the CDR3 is TGTGCCATCAGTGAGCAGGGGAGAGAGGGGAAACTGTTTTTT. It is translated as CAISEQGREGKLFF.

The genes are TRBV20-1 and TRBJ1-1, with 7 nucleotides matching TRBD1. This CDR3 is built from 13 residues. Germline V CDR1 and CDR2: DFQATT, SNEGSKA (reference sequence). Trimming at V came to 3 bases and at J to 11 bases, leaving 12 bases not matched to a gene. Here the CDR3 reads CSASVPGQSGAFF. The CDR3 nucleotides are TGCAGTGCTAGTGTCCCGGGACAGTCGGGGGCTTTCTTT.

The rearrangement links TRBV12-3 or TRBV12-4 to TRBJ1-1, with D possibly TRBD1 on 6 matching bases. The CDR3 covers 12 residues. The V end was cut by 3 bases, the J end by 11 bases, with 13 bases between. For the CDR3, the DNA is TGTGCCAGCAGTTTGGGGGGGGCGCGTGCTTTCTTT. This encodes CASSLGGARAFF.

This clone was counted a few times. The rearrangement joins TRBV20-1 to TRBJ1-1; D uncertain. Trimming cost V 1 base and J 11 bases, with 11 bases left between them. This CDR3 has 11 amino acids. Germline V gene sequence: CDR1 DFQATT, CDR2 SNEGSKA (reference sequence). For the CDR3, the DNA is TGCAGTGCTAGAGTCAAGGGAGGGGCTTTCTTT. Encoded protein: CSARVKGGAFF.

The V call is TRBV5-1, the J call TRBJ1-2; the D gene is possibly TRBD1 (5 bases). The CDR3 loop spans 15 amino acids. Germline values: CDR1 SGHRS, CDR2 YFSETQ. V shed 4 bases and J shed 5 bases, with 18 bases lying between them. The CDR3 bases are TGCGCCAGCAGCGCCCCGGACAAGGGTATTTATGGCTACACCTTC. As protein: CASSAPDKGIYGYTF.

CDR3 sequence (DNA): TGCGCCAGCAGCACTAGTGGGCAAATATTGAATGAGCAGTTCTTC. Translation: CASSTSGQILNEQFF. V is TRBV5-1 and J is TRBJ2-1, with a tentative D call TRBD2 (5 bases). The germline CDR1 and CDR2 sequences are SGHRS and YFSETQ. The CDR3 spans 15 residues. V lost 4 bases and J lost 7, with 18 bases in between. The full variable domain, rest sourced from reference TRBV5-1 and TRBJ2-1, is KAGVTQTPRYLIKTRGQQVTLSCSPISGHRSVSWYQQTPGQGLQFLFEYFSETQRNKGNFPGRFSGRQFSNSRSEMNVSTLELGDSALYLCASSTSGQILNEQFFGPGTRLTVL.